This T cell receptor (beta chain) was found in a study of blood T cell repertoires in COVID-19. Study background: The United States, Italy and Spain provided the acute and convalescent COVID-19 samples.

Original methodology: Amplification of reference gene primers was used by the study to estimate nucleated cell counts. Profiled with immunoSEQ multiplex PCR; TCRdb holds only in-frame clones, not every one. The V and J calls and the clone size are those of that table, but D and trimming were determined from the DNA. The repertoire has 110,000 or so clones, about nine tenths of them found once; the top ten carry over 7%. Between the trimmed V and J ends, which lost 5 bases and 0 bases, there was a span of 14 bases. CDR1 is SGHTA and CDR2 is FQGNSA in the germline V gene. This CDR3 has 15 residues. Specimen: peripheral blood. V and J are TRBV7-2 and TRBJ2-7; D may be TRBD1 (5 bases). This clonotype was obtained from a human donor in a cohort sampled during active COVID-19. The CDR3 region has the DNA TGTGCCAGCAGCCTGACAGTTTCAAGCTCCTACGAGCAGTACTTC. Protein: CASSLTVSSSYEQYF.